One T cell receptor (beta chain) is described in this entry. This sample was taken from a study of control samples from healthy donors and cancer patients. Clones were read by immunoSEQ multiplex PCR, and TCRdb kept only the in-frame ones, dropping some. Of approximately 120,000 clones in the sample, about nine tenths are singletons; the top ten hold 4% to 4.5%. CDR3 length: 14 residues. V shed 1 base and J shed 0 bases, with 6 bases lying between them. Germline V CDR1 and CDR2: MGHDK, SYGVNS. This sequence was found in a human donor in good health. The donor label of this sample is uncertain. The chain couples TRBV25-1 to TRBJ1-2, with D unresolved. The material sequenced was blood. The chain's CDR3 is CASSESTTNYGYTF. In nucleotides, the CDR3 is TGTGCCAGCAGTGAATCGACCACTAACTATGGCTACACCTTC.